This T cell receptor (beta chain) was sequenced during a study of control samples from healthy donors and cancer patients. After removal of 5 bases from V and 8 bases from J, the junction contained 6 bases not matched to a gene. The CDR3 sequence is 13 residues long. Clones were sequenced by immunoSEQ multiplex PCR, and TCRdb holds only the in-frame ones, with some missing. In the table there are 140,000 to 150,000 clones, over 85% of which are singletons. The chain uses TRBV12-3 or TRBV12-4 and TRBJ1-2; 9 nucleotides match TRBD1. The specimen was blood. This clonotype was obtained from a man aged 18 to 29 in good health. The CDR3 loop is CASSRDRVRGYTF. DNA of the CDR3: TGTGCCAGCAGTAGGGACAGGGTCAGGGGCTACACCTTC.